The TCR beta chain under discussion was sequenced for a study of cytomegalovirus exposure and HLA in healthy donors. Study context: Ancestry clustering placed around 81% of 300 to 400 genotyped donors in the Caucasian-associated cluster. Study outcomes and limitations: When analyzed later, the rates of TCR association showed variation by HLA locus, with DRB1 the most and HLA-C the fewest. Further analysis was carried out later, and it showed several of the most significant clusters appearing linked to common viral pathogens. In a later analysis, donors in an Asian-associated ancestry cluster reportedly had fewer N-insertions in productive TCRs than the cohort mean.

PCR used 60 Vbeta primers and 13 Jbeta primers. The method was immunoSEQ multiplex PCR; TCRdb's version includes in-frame clones alone and lacks a portion of them. In the table there are 87,000 or so clones, approximately 7.7% of which are singletons. The CDR3 has 14 amino acids. V lost 8 bases and J lost 3; bases outside the gene matches: 10. Germline V gene data show CDR1 as MDHEN and CDR2 as SYDVKM. Comments on this clone: Its antigen is not known.

The TCR comes from a man in his forties or fifties in good health and CMV-seronegative. The chain couples TRBV28 to TRBJ2-7; 7 bases match TRBD2. Sequenced: PBMCs. In nucleotides, the CDR3 is TGTGCCAGCCGTGGTCCCTGGGGGGGCTACGAGCAGTACTTC. It translates to CASRGPWGGYEQYF.